This TCR beta chain was profiled in a study of T cell responses to AZD1222 COVID-19 vaccine. This clone was counted between two and nine times. Its target is not known. General study results and limits: The sample set comprised mostly white British donors with more females, and clonal diversity was possibly underestimated.

The germline gives CDR1 MDHEN, CDR2 SYDVKM. The CDR3 contains 15 residues. V dropped 2 bases and J dropped 0 bases, with 11 bases sitting between them. The method was immunoSEQ multiplex PCR; TCRdb's version includes in-frame clones alone and lacks a portion of them. The sample comprises 20,000 to 25,000 clones, around 90% of which are singletons, and about 35% rests with the top ten. The genes are TRBV28 and TRBJ2-7; tentatively, D is TRBD1 (5 bases). The sequenced sample was peripheral blood, obtained 28 days after the second AZD1222 dose. The receptor was derived from an adult who received the AZD1222 COVID-19 vaccine. In DNA, the CDR3 is TGTGCCAGCAGTTTAACAGGCTCCCCCTCCTACGAGCAGTACTTC. It encodes CASSLTGSPSYEQYF.